This is a list of T cell receptor beta chains from one sample in a study of T-cell memory formation after mild COVID-19. From the 5' RACE reads, TCRdb called clonotypes with MiXCR, one entry per CDR3 protein. Found here are about 340,000 distinct CDR3 sequences, 10% to 15% of them singletons; the top ten hold roughly 23%. Sequencing was performed on PBMCs or a T cell subset sorted from them (not recorded which). These receptors originate from a man between 18 and 29 years old who had mild COVID-19 (a few samples of this study predate the infection). Cell type and time point are not known. The CDR3 runs from the conserved cysteine through the conserved F or W. Fields, in order: clone size, V gene, J gene, D gene, CDR3 DNA, CDR3 protein. A D gene is named only where the DNA matches it firmly. Not all rows give a size; the values are once, few, many and, for expanded clones, a class.

-,TRBV6-5,TRBJ1-1,-,TGTGCCAGCAGAGTGCCGGGCGGTGAAGCTTTCTTT,CASRVPGGEAFF
few,TRBV5-4,TRBJ2-5,-,TGTGCCAGCAGCTTGGCCAGAGGAGAGACCCAGTACTTC,CASSLARGETQYF
-,TRBV6-1,TRBJ1-1,-,TGTGCCAGCAGTGAACTGGGGGTTGAAGCTTTCTTT,CASSELGVEAFF
-,TRBV2,TRBJ1-2,-,TGTGCCAGCAGCCGGGACGGGATCTATGGCTACACCTTC,CASSRDGIYGYTF
-,TRBV6-2/TRBV6-3,TRBJ1-2,-,TGTGCCAGCAGTGAACCAGGGCCTGGGAACTATGGCTACACCTTC,CASSEPGPGNYGYTF
-,TRBV29-1,TRBJ2-3,TRBD1,TGCAGCGTTGAAGGGGACAGGGGAGGGACAGATACGCAGTATTTT,CSVEGDRGGTDTQYF
-,TRBV11-2,TRBJ2-7,TRBD1,TGTGCCAGCAGCTTAGGGACAGGCCTAATTGAGCAGTACTTC,CASSLGTGLIEQYF
-,TRBV9,TRBJ1-4,-,TGTGCCAGCAGTGGGGACCGTGGTAATGAAAAACTGTTTTTT,CASSGDRGNEKLFF
-,TRBV10-3,TRBJ1-2,-,TGTGCCATCAGTGAATCAGGCCGGGGACGATATGGCTACACCTTC,CAISESGRGRYGYTF
-,TRBV5-4,TRBJ2-7,-,TGTGCCAGCAGCTTTGGCGCGAGGAGCTCCTACGAGCAGTACTTC,CASSFGARSSYEQYF
-,TRBV20-1,TRBJ1-2,TRBD1,TGCAGTGCATTGGACAGGCCGGGAGGCTACACCTTC,CSALDRPGGYTF